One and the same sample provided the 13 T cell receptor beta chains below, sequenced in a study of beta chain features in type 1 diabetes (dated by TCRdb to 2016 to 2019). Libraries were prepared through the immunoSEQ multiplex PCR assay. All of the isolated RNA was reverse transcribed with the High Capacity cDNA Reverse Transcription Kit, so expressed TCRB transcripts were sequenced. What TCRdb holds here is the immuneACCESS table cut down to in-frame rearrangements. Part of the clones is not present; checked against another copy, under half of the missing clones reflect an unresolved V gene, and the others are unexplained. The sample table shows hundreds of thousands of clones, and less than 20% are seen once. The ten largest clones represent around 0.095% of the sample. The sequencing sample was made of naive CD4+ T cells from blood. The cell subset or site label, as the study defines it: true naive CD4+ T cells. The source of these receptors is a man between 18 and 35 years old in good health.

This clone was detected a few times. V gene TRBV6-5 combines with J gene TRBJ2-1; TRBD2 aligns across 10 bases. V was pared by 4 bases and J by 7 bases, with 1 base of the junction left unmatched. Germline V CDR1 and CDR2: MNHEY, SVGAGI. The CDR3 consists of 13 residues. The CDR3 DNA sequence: TGTGCCAGCAGTTCGGGACTAGCGAATGAGCAGTTCTTC. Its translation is CASSSGLANEQFF.

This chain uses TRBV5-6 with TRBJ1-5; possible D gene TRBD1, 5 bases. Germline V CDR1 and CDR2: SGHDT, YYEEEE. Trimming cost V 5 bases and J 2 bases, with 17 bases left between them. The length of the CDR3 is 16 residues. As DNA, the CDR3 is TGTGCCAGCAGGCCCTGGGGAGGGGCGGGCAATCAGCCCCAGCATTTT. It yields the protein CASRPWGGAGNQPQHF.

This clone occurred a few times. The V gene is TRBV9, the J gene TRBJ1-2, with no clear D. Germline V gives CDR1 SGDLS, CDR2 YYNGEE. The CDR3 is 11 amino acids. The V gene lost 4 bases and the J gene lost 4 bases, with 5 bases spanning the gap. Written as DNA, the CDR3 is TGTGCCAGCAGCCCTCTCTATGGCTACACCTTC. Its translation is CASSPLYGYTF.

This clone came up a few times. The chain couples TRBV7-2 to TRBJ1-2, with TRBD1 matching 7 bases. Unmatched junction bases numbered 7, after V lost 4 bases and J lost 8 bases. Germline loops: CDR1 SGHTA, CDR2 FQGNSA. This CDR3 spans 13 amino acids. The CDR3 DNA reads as TGTGCCAGCAGCTCAGACAGGGCCGGGGGCTACACCTTC. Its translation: CASSSDRAGGYTF.

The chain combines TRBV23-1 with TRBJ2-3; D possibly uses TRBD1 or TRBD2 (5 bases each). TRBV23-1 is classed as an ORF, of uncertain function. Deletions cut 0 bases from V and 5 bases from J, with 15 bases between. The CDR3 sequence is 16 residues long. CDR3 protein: CASSQSGPWRKDTQYF. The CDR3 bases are TGCGCCAGCAGTCAATCGGGACCTTGGCGGAAAGATACGCAGTATTTT.

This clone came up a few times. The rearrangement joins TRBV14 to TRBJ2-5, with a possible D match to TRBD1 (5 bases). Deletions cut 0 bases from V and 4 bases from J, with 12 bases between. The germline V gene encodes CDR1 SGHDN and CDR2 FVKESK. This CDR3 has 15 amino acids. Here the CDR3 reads CASSQDWLRGETQYF. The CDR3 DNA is TGTGCCAGCAGCCAAGACTGGCTTAGGGGAGAGACCCAGTACTTC. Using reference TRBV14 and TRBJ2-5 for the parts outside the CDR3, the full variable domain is EAGVTQFPSHSVIEKGQTVTLRCDPISGHDNLYWYRRVMGKEIKFLLHFVKESKQDESGMPNNRFLAERTGGTYSTLKVQPAELEDSGVYFCASSQDWLRGETQYFGPGTRLLVL.

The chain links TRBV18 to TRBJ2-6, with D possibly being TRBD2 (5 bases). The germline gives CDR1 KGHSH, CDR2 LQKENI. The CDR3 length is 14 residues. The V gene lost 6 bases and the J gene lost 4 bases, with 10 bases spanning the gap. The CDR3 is CASSPPGGANVLTF. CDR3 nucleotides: TGTGCCAGCTCCCCCCCGGGAGGGGCCAACGTCCTGACTTTC. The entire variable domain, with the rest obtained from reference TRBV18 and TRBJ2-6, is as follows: NAGVMQNPRHLVRRRGQEARLRCSPMKGHSHVYWYRQLPEEGLKFMVYLQKENIIDESGMPKERFSAEFPKEGPSILRIQQVVRGDSAAYFCASSPPGGANVLTFGAGSRLTVL.

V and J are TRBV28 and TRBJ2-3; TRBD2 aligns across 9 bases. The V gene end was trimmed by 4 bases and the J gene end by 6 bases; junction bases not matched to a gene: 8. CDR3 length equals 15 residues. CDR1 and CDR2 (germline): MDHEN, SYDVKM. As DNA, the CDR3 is TGTGCCAGCAGTTCTAGCGGGAACCGGTATGATACGCAGTATTTT. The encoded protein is CASSSSGNRYDTQYF.

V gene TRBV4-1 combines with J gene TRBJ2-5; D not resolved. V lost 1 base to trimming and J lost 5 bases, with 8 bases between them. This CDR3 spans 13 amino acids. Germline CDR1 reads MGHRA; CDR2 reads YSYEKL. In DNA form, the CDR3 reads TGCGCCAGCAGCCAAGGGGTTCGGGAGACCCAGTACTTC. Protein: CASSQGVRETQYF.

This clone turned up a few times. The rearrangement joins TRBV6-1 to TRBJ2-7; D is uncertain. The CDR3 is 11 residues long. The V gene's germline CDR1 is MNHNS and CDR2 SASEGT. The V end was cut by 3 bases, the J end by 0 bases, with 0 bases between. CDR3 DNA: TGTGCCAGCAGTGACTCCTACGAGCAGTACTTC. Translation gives CASSDSYEQYF.

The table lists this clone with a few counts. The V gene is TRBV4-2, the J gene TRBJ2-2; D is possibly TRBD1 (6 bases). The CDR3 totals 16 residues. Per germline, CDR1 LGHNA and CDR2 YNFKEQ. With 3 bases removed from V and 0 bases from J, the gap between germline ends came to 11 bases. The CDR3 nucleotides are TGTGCCAGCAGCCAGGGGCAGGGGCCGAACACCGGGGAGCTGTTTTTT. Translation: CASSQGQGPNTGELFF.

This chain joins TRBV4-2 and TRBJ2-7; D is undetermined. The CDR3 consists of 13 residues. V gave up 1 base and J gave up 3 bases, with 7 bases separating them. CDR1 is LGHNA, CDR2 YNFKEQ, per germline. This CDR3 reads CASSQARIYEQYF. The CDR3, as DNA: TGTGCCAGCAGCCAAGCGAGGATCTACGAGCAGTACTTC.

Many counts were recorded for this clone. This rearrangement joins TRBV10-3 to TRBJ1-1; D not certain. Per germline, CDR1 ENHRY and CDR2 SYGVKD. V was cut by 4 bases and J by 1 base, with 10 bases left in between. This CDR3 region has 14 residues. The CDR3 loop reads CAISGVRSNTEAFF. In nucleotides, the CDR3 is TGTGCCATCAGTGGTGTCAGATCGAACACTGAAGCTTTCTTT.